Detailed here is one T cell receptor beta chain. Other nucleotide sequences from this sample produce the same CDR3. Sequenced by immunoSEQ multiplex PCR; TCRdb stores in-frame clones only, minus some. The table includes some 250,000 clones, more than 80% detected once. This record comes from a study of blood T cell repertoires in COVID-19. Whole-study context: Spain, Italy and the United States supplied samples that represented acute and convalescent COVID-19. In each case, the material was cDNA or gDNA derived from T cells, B-cell-depleted T cells, or PBMCs.

The receptor's source is a man aged 30-40 years who had recovered from COVID-19. Source material: peripheral blood.

CDR3 nucleotide sequence: TGTGCCAGCAGCCAACTGAGTGAAAAACTGTTTTTT. Protein: CASSQLSEKLFF. This rearrangement joins TRBV4-2 to TRBJ1-4, with D uncertain. CDR3 length equals 12 residues. Germline values: CDR1 LGHNA, CDR2 YNFKEQ. Trimming removed 2 bases from V and 7 bases from J, with 5 bases in between.